These 11 T cell receptor beta chains share one sample of origin, sequenced in a study. TCRdb ran MiXCR on the RT-PCR reads and lists one entry per CDR3 protein. The data show almost 700,000 distinct CDR3 sequences, 12% to 15% seen once. The material sequenced was memory CD4+ T cells from blood. These receptor sequences come from a female donor in good health, serving as a healthy control.

Remarks on this clonotype: Sequence at one end of the junction differs from germline and may be a read error. CDR3 loop: CASTPTSSNNEQFF. DNA of the CDR3: TGTGCCAGCACCCCGACTAGCTCCAACAATGAGCAGTTCTTC. The chain carries TRBV7-2 and TRBJ2-1; 7 bases map to TRBD2. The CDR3 runs 14 residues. In germline, CDR1 is SGHTA, CDR2 FQGNSA.

The rearrangement links TRBV5-5 to TRBJ2-1, with D unresolved. Germline V gives CDR1 SGHKS, CDR2 YYEKEE (reference sequence). The CDR3 extends over 14 amino acids. Trimming took off 3 bases at V and 5 bases at J, with 12 bases between the two ends. CDR3: CASSSMSLNNEQFF. CDR3 DNA: TGTGCCAGCAGCTCCATGTCCCTTAACAATGAGCAGTTCTTC.

This clonotype was detected a few times. The chain carries TRBV9 and TRBJ1-3; perhaps TRBD1 as D (5 bases). Germline assignment: CDR1 SGDLS and CDR2 YYNGEE. V dropped 0 bases and J dropped 3 bases, with 7 bases sitting between them. The length of the CDR3 is 14 residues. The CDR3 spells CASSVEDIGNTIYF. CDR3 nucleotides: TGTGCCAGCAGCGTAGAGGACATTGGAAACACCATATATTTT.

This clonotype was recorded many times. The rearrangement uses TRBV7-2 and TRBJ2-7, with TRBD1 identical over 9 bases. Losses at the gene ends were 7 bases for V and 4 bases for J; bases not matched to a gene: 11. CDR3 length: 15 residues. The germline gives CDR1 SGHTA, CDR2 FQGNSA. This chain's CDR3 is CASTLSGTGSYEQYF. The DNA for the CDR3 is TGTGCCAGCACCCTATCCGGGACAGGGAGTTACGAGCAGTACTTC. Supplemented by reference TRBV7-2 and TRBJ2-7, the full variable domain reads GAGVSQSPSNKVTEKGKDVELRCDPISGHTALYWYRQSLGQGLEFLIYFQGNSAPDKSGLPSDRFSAERTGGSVSTLTIQRTQQEDSAVYLCASTLSGTGSYEQYFGPGTRLTVT.

The chain has TRBV5-4 and TRBJ1-1; D not certain. Trimming left V 0 bases short and J 3 bases short, with 9 bases between. The CDR3 runs to 14 residues. Germline CDR1 SGHNT, CDR2 YYREEE (reference sequence). The CDR3 spells CASSLDPRDTEAFF. In DNA form, the CDR3 reads TGTGCCAGCAGCTTGGACCCCCGGGACACTGAAGCTTTCTTT.

This clonotype was counted between two and nine times. The chain recombines TRBV7-9 with TRBJ1-1; D not certain. Germline values: CDR1 SEHNR, CDR2 FQNEAQ (reference sequence). Between the trimmed V and J ends, which lost 7 bases and 3 bases, there was a span of 15 bases. CDR3 length: 14 residues. For the CDR3, the DNA is TGTGCCAGCACCCTTAGAACAGCAGACACTGAAGCTTTCTTT. It encodes CASTLRTADTEAFF.

V and J are TRBV5-1 and TRBJ1-1; D is unresolved. Germline CDR1 reads SGHRS; CDR2 reads YFSETQ. With 2 bases removed from V and 7 bases from J, the gap between germline ends came to 9 bases. CDR3 length: 12 amino acids. Written as DNA, the CDR3 is TGCGCCAGCAGCTTTGAAAGCCATGAAGCTTTCTTT. As protein: CASSFESHEAFF.

The CDR3 bases are TGCAGTGCTAGAGTACCTCGAAGGGGGATCACAGATACGCAGTATTTT. Its translation: CSARVPRRGITDTQYF. The rearrangement uses TRBV20-1 and TRBJ2-3, with D perhaps matching TRBD1 (6 bases). This CDR3 comprises 16 residues. CDR1 and CDR2 (germline): DFQATT, SNEGSKA (reference sequence). V dropped 1 base and J dropped 2 bases, with 16 bases sitting between them.

This clonotype occurred many times. The chain carries TRBV20-1 and TRBJ2-5, with D maybe TRBD1 (5 bases). Germline CDR1 and CDR2: DFQATT and SNEGSKA (reference sequence). The CDR3 runs 14 residues. Trimming left V 2 bases short and J 7 bases short, with 17 bases between. This chain's CDR3 is CSARSNPPTGTQYF. The CDR3 DNA reads TGCAGTGCTAGATCAAACCCCCCAACAGGGACCCAGTACTTC.

This clonotype was seen only once. This sequence may be a read error, since a much larger clone differs from it by one base. The CDR3 coding sequence is TGTCCCAGCAGTTACGTGGACAGGGCGGCTTTCTTT. Translation gives CPSSYVDRAAFF. The chain has TRBV6-2 or TRBV6-3 and TRBJ1-1, with TRBD1 matching 8 bases. Per the germline V gene, CDR1 is MNHEY and CDR2 is SVGEGT. There are 12 residues in the CDR3.

The table lists this clonotype with a few counts. The J gene is TRBJ2-4, the V gene TRBV6-6; D ambiguous. Trimming stripped 5 bases from V and 5 bases from J, with 19 bases between. Germline CDR1 is MNHNY and CDR2 is SVGAGI (reference sequence). The CDR3 has 16 residues. Written as DNA, the CDR3 is TGTGCCAGCAGTAACCGAGCGACGAGCCGTCAAAACATTCAGTACTTC. It is translated as CASSNRATSRQNIQYF.